This TCR beta chain was sequenced during a study of OX40 agonist ivuxolimab in advanced cancers. Across the whole study: While on treatment, patients had intravenous ivuxolimab at 0.01 to 10 mg/kg every 2 weeks.

Study-wide results and caveats: The mean number of expanded clones was higher in CD8+ T cells than in CD4+.

This clone came up a few times. The antigen remains undetermined. Deletions cut 4 bases from V and 6 bases from J, with 8 bases between. The CDR3 totals 12 residues. Germline CDR1 is MDHEN and CDR2 is SYDVKM. Autoimmune disease history or systemic immunosuppression led to patients being barred. Profiled with immunoSEQ multiplex PCR; TCRdb holds only in-frame clones, not every one. Seen here are 50,000 to 65,000 clones, 82% observed once, and the top ten hold around 3.6%. This TCR was recovered from an adult with an advanced solid tumor such as melanoma, head and neck, liver or kidney cancer. Sequencing used CD4+ or CD8+ T cells sorted from blood, obtained in a trial of the OX40 agonist ivuxolimab. V and J are TRBV28 and TRBJ2-3; D gene uncertain. CDR3 in amino acids: CASSSFTDTQYF. The CDR3 coding sequence is TGTGCCAGCAGTTCCTTTACGGATACGCAGTATTTT. The variable domain in full, with the rest retrieved from reference TRBV28 and TRBJ2-3, is DVKVTQSSRYLVKRTGEKVFLECVQDMDHENMFWYRQDPGLGLRLIYFSYDVKMKEKGDIPEGYSVSREKKERFSLILESASTNQTSMYLCASSSFTDTQYFGPGTRLTVL.